This TCR beta chain was observed in a study of cytomegalovirus exposure and HLA in healthy donors. The CDR3 sequence is 13 residues long. Trimming cost V 2 bases and J 5 bases, with 9 bases left between them. Germline V CDR1 and CDR2: KGHSH, LQKENI. PCR employed 60 Vbeta and 13 Jbeta primers. Profiled with immunoSEQ multiplex PCR; TCRdb holds only in-frame clones, not every one. The sample yields some 200,000 clones, over 9.5% seen once. The sequencing input was PBMCs. The chain has TRBV18 and TRBJ1-1; no clear D gene. The receptor was derived from a man between 50 and 59 years old in good health and CMV-seropositive. The CDR3, as DNA: TGTGCCAGCTCACCAAATTCTAGGACTGAAGCTTTCTTT. Its protein is CASSPNSRTEAFF. The variable domain in full, completed from reference TRBV18 and TRBJ1-1, reads NAGVMQNPRHLVRRRGQEARLRCSPMKGHSHVYWYRQLPEEGLKFMVYLQKENIIDESGMPKERFSAEFPKEGPSILRIQQVVRGDSAAYFCASSPNSRTEAFFGQGTRLTVV.